The T cell receptor (beta chain) under discussion was sequenced for a study of blood T cell repertoires in COVID-19. Method: immunoSEQ multiplex PCR; TCRdb's copy keeps in-frame clones and lacks some. Among fewer than 250,000 clones listed, roughly 83% were seen once. The sequence came from a woman aged 80 or over with COVID-19, enrolled during active disease. The sample comprised peripheral blood.

The CDR3 nucleotides are TGTGCCAGCTCACTAAACCAACTAGCGGGTGGCACCGGGGAGCTGTTTTTT. Its translation: CASSLNQLAGGTGELFF. V is TRBV18 and J is TRBJ2-2; 9 nucleotides line up with TRBD2. J was trimmed by 4 bases and V by 4 bases; bases with no gene match: 10. This CDR3 is built from 17 residues. CDR1 and CDR2 (germline): KGHSH, LQKENI.